Listed below are T cell receptor beta chains from one sample, sequenced in a study of shared clonotypes between healthy human individuals. The assay was immunoSEQ multiplex PCR, and TCRdb's table has in-frame clones only and misses some. The data contain about 2.3 million clones, approximately 95% of them singletons. Sequences were obtained from naive CD4+ T cells from PBMCs. The origin of the receptors is a man in his late teens or twenties in good health. Some clones in this sample may be carry-over from other donors' samples. Both conserved end residues are part of each CDR3. Fields, in order: J gene, clone size, D gene, V gene, CDR3 DNA, CDR3 protein. A D gene is named only where the DNA matches it firmly. For some rows the clone size is stated as once, few or many, or as a class when expanded; others skip it.

J gene: TRBJ2-4
clone size: .
D gene: .
V gene: TRBV27
CDR3 DNA: TGTGCCAGCTTACTCTACACCCCCGAGGGCGCCAAAAACATTCAGTACTTC
CDR3 protein: CASLLYTPEGAKNIQYF

J gene: TRBJ1-1
clone size: few
D gene: .
V gene: TRBV9
CDR3 DNA: TGTGCCAGCAGCCCTAGACCAATGAACACTGAAGCTTTCTTT
CDR3 protein: CASSPRPMNTEAFF

J gene: TRBJ2-2
clone size: .
D gene: TRBD2
V gene: TRBV19
CDR3 DNA: TGTGCCAGTAGTCCGTCGGGACTAGCGGGAGTATTAAGGGAGCTGTTTTTT
CDR3 protein: CASSPSGLAGVLRELFF

J gene: TRBJ1-5
clone size: few
D gene: .
V gene: TRBV25-1
CDR3 DNA: TGTGCCAGCAGTTCCCCCAGGGCTGATCAGCCCCAGCATTTT
CDR3 protein: CASSSPRADQPQHF

J gene: TRBJ2-3
clone size: .
D gene: .
V gene: TRBV5-4
CDR3 DNA: TGTGCCAGCAGCTCTGGGGGCGGGGGTAGCACAGATACGCAGTATTTT
CDR3 protein: CASSSGGGGSTDTQYF

J gene: TRBJ1-5
clone size: once
D gene: .
V gene: TRBV7-2
CDR3 DNA: TGTGCCAGCAGCTTAGCCGGTGGCCTTTTAGAGCCCCAGCATTTT
CDR3 protein: CASSLAGGLLEPQHF

J gene: TRBJ2-1
clone size: .
D gene: .
V gene: TRBV7-2
CDR3 DNA: TGTGCCAGCAGCTTACAAGCGGACCCCTACAATGAGCAGTTCTTC
CDR3 protein: CASSLQADPYNEQFF

J gene: TRBJ2-7
clone size: once
D gene: .
V gene: TRBV5-1
CDR3 DNA: TGCGCCAGCAGCTCCCAGGGCCTCTCCTACGAGCAGTACTTC
CDR3 protein: CASSSQGLSYEQYF

J gene: TRBJ2-3
clone size: .
D gene: TRBD2
V gene: TRBV28
CDR3 DNA: TGTGCCAGCATGGCGGGGGGCGGTGGCACAGATACGCAGTATTTT
CDR3 protein: CASMAGGGGTDTQYF

J gene: TRBJ2-3
clone size: .
D gene: TRBD2
V gene: TRBV5-6
CDR3 DNA: TGTGCCAGCAGCTTCGGGGGGACTAGCGCTTCCACAGATACGCAGTATTTT
CDR3 protein: CASSFGGTSASTDTQYF

J gene: TRBJ1-3
clone size: once
D gene: .
V gene: TRBV27
CDR3 DNA: TGTGCCAGCAGTTTACGGCCGGAACTCTCTGGAAACACCATATATTTT
CDR3 protein: CASSLRPELSGNTIYF

J gene: TRBJ2-5
clone size: once
D gene: .
V gene: TRBV28
CDR3 DNA: TGTGCCAGCAGCTTAGCGGCGACACTAAAGACCCAGTACTTC
CDR3 protein: CASSLAATLKTQYF

J gene: TRBJ2-5
clone size: .
D gene: .
V gene: TRBV18
CDR3 DNA: TGTGCCAGCTCCCCCTCCGAGACCCAGTACTTC
CDR3 protein: CASSPSETQYF

J gene: TRBJ2-3
clone size: once
D gene: TRBD2
V gene: TRBV5-6
CDR3 DNA: TGTGCCAGCAGCTTGGTCGGGGGAGGGCCTGGGGATACGCAGTATTTT
CDR3 protein: CASSLVGGGPGDTQYF

J gene: TRBJ1-5
clone size: .
D gene: .
V gene: TRBV19
CDR3 DNA: TGTGCCAGCCTTCAGACCGGGACTTCCTTCAGTACGCAGCCCCAGCATTTT
CDR3 protein: CASLQTGTSFSTQPQHF

J gene: TRBJ2-5
clone size: .
D gene: .
V gene: TRBV27
CDR3 DNA: TGTGCCAGCAGTTTATCGGCTTGGCAGGGCCAAGAGACCCAGTACTTC
CDR3 protein: CASSLSAWQGQETQYF

J gene: TRBJ2-6
clone size: .
D gene: .
V gene: TRBV6-1
CDR3 DNA: TGTGCCAGCAGCGCCCTGGTCGGGGCCAACGTCCTGACTTTC
CDR3 protein: CASSALVGANVLTF

J gene: TRBJ1-1
clone size: .
D gene: .
V gene: TRBV7-9
CDR3 DNA: TGTGCCAGCAGCTCGTCTTCACTAGGGGGTAAGACTGAAGCTTTCTTT
CDR3 protein: CASSSSSLGGKTEAFF

J gene: TRBJ2-7
clone size: .
D gene: .
V gene: TRBV28
CDR3 DNA: TGTGCCAGCAGCTACCTCTCGGGGGTATCGTACGAGCAGTACTTC
CDR3 protein: CASSYLSGVSYEQYF

J gene: TRBJ2-5
clone size: .
D gene: .
V gene: TRBV5-1
CDR3 DNA: TGCGCCAGCAGCTTGGGGGGCCACCAAGAGACCCAGTACTTC
CDR3 protein: CASSLGGHQETQYF

J gene: TRBJ1-2
clone size: .
D gene: TRBD1
V gene: TRBV30
CDR3 DNA: TGTGCCTGGAGTCCGTACCACAGGGGTTATGGCTACACCTTC
CDR3 protein: CAWSPYHRGYGYTF

J gene: TRBJ2-1
clone size: once
D gene: .
V gene: TRBV29-1
CDR3 DNA: TGCAGCGTACTTGGGGCGTTCGATGAGCAGTTCTTC
CDR3 protein: CSVLGAFDEQFF

J gene: TRBJ2-7
clone size: .
D gene: TRBD2
V gene: TRBV5-1
CDR3 DNA: TGCGCCAGCAGCATATCCGGGACTAGATTCTACGAGCAGTACTTC
CDR3 protein: CASSISGTRFYEQYF

J gene: TRBJ1-2
clone size: .
D gene: TRBD1
V gene: TRBV9
CDR3 DNA: TGTGCCAGCAGCCCCAGGACAGGTTTGGGCTACACCTTC
CDR3 protein: CASSPRTGLGYTF

J gene: TRBJ2-4
clone size: .
D gene: .
V gene: TRBV7-2
CDR3 DNA: TGTGCCAGCAGCGCTTTGGGGAGTATTAATGGAAACATTCAGTACTTC
CDR3 protein: CASSALGSINGNIQYF

J gene: TRBJ1-3
clone size: .
D gene: TRBD1
V gene: TRBV28
CDR3 DNA: TGTGCCAGCATCTCCCGACAGGGCTCTGGAAACACCATATATTTT
CDR3 protein: CASISRQGSGNTIYF

J gene: TRBJ2-7
clone size: .
D gene: .
V gene: TRBV6-5
CDR3 DNA: TGTGCCAGCAGCACCCACGGGGTAGGGGAGCAGTACTTC
CDR3 protein: CASSTHGVGEQYF

J gene: TRBJ2-4
clone size: .
D gene: .
V gene: TRBV11-2
CDR3 DNA: TGTGCCAGCAGCTTTATGGAAGCCAAAAACATTCAGTACTTC
CDR3 protein: CASSFMEAKNIQYF

J gene: TRBJ2-3
clone size: .
D gene: .
V gene: TRBV5-1
CDR3 DNA: TGCGCCAGCAGCTTGGTTTCCGGGACCCCCCTGAATACGCAGTATTTT
CDR3 protein: CASSLVSGTPLNTQYF

J gene: TRBJ2-6
clone size: .
D gene: TRBD2
V gene: TRBV28
CDR3 DNA: TGTGCCAGCTATACGAGGACTCCGGGACTAGCGGGAGGTTCCGGGGCCAACGTCCTGACTTTC
CDR3 protein: CASYTRTPGLAGGSGANVLTF

J gene: TRBJ2-1
clone size: .
D gene: .
V gene: TRBV4-2
CDR3 DNA: TGTGCCAGCAGCCAAGTAGGTGCCGATGAGCAGTTCTTC
CDR3 protein: CASSQVGADEQFF

J gene: TRBJ2-3
clone size: .
D gene: .
V gene: TRBV10-3
CDR3 DNA: TGTGCCATCAGCGACGAGGGTGGGTTAGATACGCAGTATTTT
CDR3 protein: CAISDEGGLDTQYF

J gene: TRBJ2-7
clone size: .
D gene: TRBD1
V gene: TRBV7-9
CDR3 DNA: TGTGCCAGCAGCTCCCGACAGGGGAAGTCCTACGAGCAGTACTTC
CDR3 protein: CASSSRQGKSYEQYF

J gene: TRBJ2-1
clone size: .
D gene: .
V gene: TRBV12-5
CDR3 DNA: TGTGCTAGTGGTTTGATAGGGTCCGGGGGTATAGCGGAGCGGTTCTTC
CDR3 protein: CASGLIGSGGIAERFF

J gene: TRBJ1-1
clone size: .
D gene: TRBD1
V gene: TRBV7-3
CDR3 DNA: TGTGCCAGCATGCTCTTTAAATGGACAGGGGGCACTGAAGCTTTCTTT
CDR3 protein: CASMLFKWTGGTEAFF

J gene: TRBJ2-2
clone size: .
D gene: TRBD1
V gene: TRBV5-5
CDR3 DNA: TGTGCCAGCAGCCTACGGACAGGGACCAACACCGGGGAGCTGTTTTTT
CDR3 protein: CASSLRTGTNTGELFF

J gene: TRBJ1-4
clone size: .
D gene: .
V gene: TRBV6-1
CDR3 DNA: TGTGCCAGCAGTGAACGGCCTCCCTATGGGACTAATGAAAAACTGTTTTTT
CDR3 protein: CASSERPPYGTNEKLFF

J gene: TRBJ1-4
clone size: .
D gene: .
V gene: TRBV5-1
CDR3 DNA: TGCGCCAGCAGCTTGGCGGTGGGGCAGGGGAGTGAAAAACTGTTTTTT
CDR3 protein: CASSLAVGQGSEKLFF

J gene: TRBJ1-2
clone size: .
D gene: .
V gene: TRBV28
CDR3 DNA: TGTGCCAGCAGTTGGGCAGGGAGCTATGGCTACACCTTC
CDR3 protein: CASSWAGSYGYTF

J gene: TRBJ2-7
clone size: .
D gene: .
V gene: TRBV6-5
CDR3 DNA: TGTGCCAGCAGTTACTCGAGACAGCCGCCCTACGAGCAGTACTTC
CDR3 protein: CASSYSRQPPYEQYF

J gene: TRBJ2-2
clone size: .
D gene: TRBD2
V gene: TRBV7-7
CDR3 DNA: TGTGCCAGCAGCACCTCTAGCGGGAGGTACACCGGGGAGCTGTTTTTT
CDR3 protein: CASSTSSGRYTGELFF

J gene: TRBJ2-3
clone size: .
D gene: .
V gene: TRBV28
CDR3 DNA: TGTGCCAGCAGTTTCGCCAGACTAAGCACAGATACGCAGTATTTT
CDR3 protein: CASSFARLSTDTQYF

J gene: TRBJ1-2
clone size: .
D gene: .
V gene: TRBV28
CDR3 DNA: TGTGCCAGCAGTCTGCTCCAACCGGGACCCTCGGGATATGGCTACACCTTC
CDR3 protein: CASSLLQPGPSGYGYTF

J gene: TRBJ2-5
clone size: .
D gene: .
V gene: TRBV5-1
CDR3 DNA: TGCGCCAGCACCAGCGGGTGGGGCCAAGAGACCCAGTACTTC
CDR3 protein: CASTSGWGQETQYF

J gene: TRBJ1-1
clone size: .
D gene: .
V gene: TRBV28
CDR3 DNA: TGTGCCAGCAGTTTACGCCCCGGGGGGGGCCGGGGGGGCACTGAAGCTTTCTTT
CDR3 protein: CASSLRPGGGRGGTEAFF

J gene: TRBJ1-5
clone size: .
D gene: .
V gene: TRBV19
CDR3 DNA: TGTGCCAGTACGGGTCGAGGTAGCAATCAGCCCCAGCATTTT
CDR3 protein: CASTGRGSNQPQHF

J gene: TRBJ1-3
clone size: .
D gene: .
V gene: TRBV5-1
CDR3 DNA: TGCGCCAGCAGCTTGTATGGGGTAGAGGTTGGAAACACCATATATTTT
CDR3 protein: CASSLYGVEVGNTIYF

J gene: TRBJ2-7
clone size: .
D gene: TRBD2
V gene: TRBV7-2
CDR3 DNA: TGTGCCAGCAGCTTACCGGGACTACGGCTTAGCGAGCAGTACTTC
CDR3 protein: CASSLPGLRLSEQYF

J gene: TRBJ2-3
clone size: .
D gene: .
V gene: TRBV11-2
CDR3 DNA: TGTGCCAGCAGCTTATTTGGCGTTGGGGGTGATACGCAGTATTTT
CDR3 protein: CASSLFGVGGDTQYF

J gene: TRBJ2-1
clone size: .
D gene: TRBD1
V gene: TRBV5-6
CDR3 DNA: TGTGCCAGCAGCTGGGACAGGGGGCCCCTCTACAATGAGCAGTTCTTC
CDR3 protein: CASSWDRGPLYNEQFF